One sample yielded the 21 T cell receptor beta chains listed below, sequenced in a study of T-cell reconstitution after alpha-beta-depleted transplantation in children. It was with unique molecular identifiers that the TCRbeta library was prepared. TCRdb analysed the PCR reads with MiXCR anew, one entry per CDR3 protein. Here the sample spans some 590,000 distinct CDR3 sequences, roughly a tenth being singletons. The material sequenced was PBMCs from the stem cell graft donor, taken from the stem cell graft. The source of these receptors is a human donor who donated a stem cell graft to a child with acute myeloid leukemia.

This clonotype showed up just a few times. The junction does not match germline at one end; this may be a read error. The chain uses TRBV27 and TRBJ2-1; possibly TRBD1 or TRBD2 for D (6 bases each). Germline V gene lookup returns CDR1 MNHEY and CDR2 SMNVEV (reference sequence). The CDR3 has 12 amino acids. In DNA form, the CDR3 reads TGTGCCAGCAGTTTAAGAGGGGGGAAAAGGATCTTC. It specifies CASSLRGGKRIF.

This clonotype was observed many times. The CDR3 loop reads CASSVAGRPPDEQYF. CDR3 nucleotide sequence: TGTGCCAGCAGCGTAGCGGGCCGTCCTCCTGACGAGCAGTACTTC. V is TRBV9 and J is TRBJ2-7; D is ambiguous. The length of the CDR3 is 15 residues. The germline gives CDR1 SGDLS, CDR2 YYNGEE. V dropped 0 bases and J dropped 5 bases, with 15 bases sitting between them.

In this sample, this clonotype turned up a few times. The V gene is TRBV10-3, the J gene TRBJ1-4; D not certain. Germline V lookup: CDR1 ENHRY, CDR2 SYGVKD. This CDR3 has 14 amino acids. V was pared by 3 bases and J by 5 bases, with 10 bases between. DNA of the CDR3: TGTGCCATCAGTGAAGGTCGCGGAAATGAAAAACTGTTTTTT. This encodes CAISEGRGNEKLFF.

The chain has TRBV30 and TRBJ1-6; D not certain. Germline V gene lookup returns CDR1 GTSNPN and CDR2 SVGIG (reference sequence). The CDR3 covers 12 residues. V lost 0 bases, J lost 8 bases, and 5 bases lay in between. The CDR3 bases are TGTGCCTGGAGTGTAAGTGATTCACCCCTCCACTTT. Its protein product is CAWSVSDSPLHF.

This clonotype was seen ten or more times. J is TRBJ2-1 and V is TRBV11-2; D gene uncertain. There are 13 residues in the CDR3. V lost 5 bases, J lost 7 bases, and 12 bases lay in between. Germline-derived CDR1 and CDR2 are SGHAT and FQNNGV. The CDR3 DNA reads as TGTGCCAGCAGCCCTACACTTAGTAATGAGCAGTTCTTC. Its translation: CASSPTLSNEQFF.

This clonotype was counted many times. The V call is TRBV20-1, the J call TRBJ1-4, with a tentative D call TRBD1 (6 bases). This CDR3 comprises 17 residues. CDR1 and CDR2 (germline): DFQATT, SNEGSKA (reference sequence). The V end lost 1 base, the J end lost 5 bases, and 20 bases lay between the germline ends. The CDR3 DNA follows: TGCAGTGCTAGAGTCCCCCCGTCCCGGGGGCAGAATGAAAAACTGTTTTTT. It specifies CSARVPPSRGQNEKLFF.

This clonotype was recorded a few times. The V and J genes are TRBV7-2 and TRBJ2-7; D possibly uses TRBD1 or TRBD2 (5 bases each). Germline V CDR1 and CDR2: SGHTA, FQGNSA. The CDR3 length is 14 residues. V lost 5 bases, J lost 4 bases, and 15 bases lay in between. The CDR3 loop is CASSQSLRGYEQYF. The CDR3 DNA is TGTGCCAGCAGCCAGAGCTTGAGGGGATACGAGCAGTACTTC.

The rearrangement uses TRBV12-3 or TRBV12-4 and TRBJ2-3; D is tentatively TRBD1 or TRBD2 (6 bases each). Trimming removed 7 bases at V and 3 bases at J, with 17 bases between. The CDR3 loop spans 15 amino acids. CDR3 coding DNA: TGTGCCAGCACCCCCCGTGGGGGGCTGACAGATACGCAGTATTTT. Protein: CASTPRGGLTDTQYF.

This clonotype occurred many times. CDR3 sequence: CATSRDREDEQYF. The CDR3 DNA is TGTGCCACCAGCCGGGACAGGGAGGACGAGCAGTACTTC. V and J are TRBV15 and TRBJ2-7; 9 positions match TRBD1. Germline V gene sequence: CDR1 LNHNV, CDR2 YYDKDF (reference sequence). With V trimmed by 5 bases and J by 5 bases, 4 bases remained unmatched. This CDR3 has 13 residues.

The V gene is TRBV30, the J gene TRBJ1-2; 7 bases are a match to TRBD1. The V gene end was trimmed by 1 base and the J gene end by 5 bases; junction bases not matched to a gene: 4. CDR1 is GTSNPN, CDR2 SVGIG, per germline (reference sequence). This CDR3 is built from 13 residues. DNA of the CDR3: TGTGCCTGGAGTGGACAGGGACTATATGGCTACACCTTC. This sequence encodes CAWSGQGLYGYTF.

CDR3 residues: CASRSGQHYGYTF. CDR3 coding DNA: TGTGCCAGCAGGTCAGGACAGCACTATGGCTACACCTTC. V usage is TRBV12-3 or TRBV12-4 and J usage is TRBJ1-2, with a possible D match to TRBD1 (6 bases). Trimming took off 6 bases at V and 3 bases at J, with 11 bases between the two ends. The CDR3 is 13 amino acids.

There are many counts of this clonotype. The V and J genes are TRBV24-1 and TRBJ2-2; 7 bases map to TRBD2. Trimming removed 9 bases from V and 3 bases from J; junction bases left unmatched: 3. CDR1 and CDR2 from the germline V gene are KGHDR and SFDVKD. This CDR3 has 13 residues. The CDR3, as DNA: TGTGCCACCTCTAGCGGCTACACCGGGGAGCTGTTTTTT. This translates into CATSSGYTGELFF.

The table lists this clonotype with many counts. V gene TRBV20-1 combines with J gene TRBJ1-1; TRBD1 matches at 7 bases. The CDR3 runs to 14 residues. The trim removed 0 bases at V and 5 bases at J, leaving 6 bases unmatched. Germline CDR1 DFQATT, CDR2 SNEGSKA (reference sequence). The chain's CDR3 is CSARDRRGQTEAFF. The CDR3 nucleotides are TGCAGTGCTAGAGATCGGAGGGGGCAAACTGAAGCTTTCTTT.

DNA for the CDR3: TGTGCCACTGGGACCGGGACACCAAATCAGCCCCAGCATTTT. Amino acid sequence: CATGTGTPNQPQHF. The chain has TRBV12-3 or TRBV12-4 and TRBJ1-5; TRBD1 is a possible D gene (6 bases). The V end was cut by 10 bases, the J end by 4 bases, with 17 bases between. There are 14 residues in the CDR3.

V gene TRBV15 combines with J gene TRBJ2-7; D is possibly TRBD1 (7 bases). The CDR3 loop spans 15 amino acids. Germline V gene lookup returns CDR1 LNHNV and CDR2 YYDKDF (reference sequence). Trimming stripped 1 base from V and 3 bases from J, with 13 bases between. The CDR3 region has the DNA TGTGCCACCAGCAGAGGCCCCCAGGGGGGCTACGAGCAGTACTTC. It is translated as CATSRGPQGGYEQYF.

V is TRBV5-1 and J is TRBJ2-2, with TRBD2 as a possible D gene (5 bases). Germline V gene lookup returns CDR1 SGHRS and CDR2 YFSETQ. Trimming cost V 2 bases and J 5 bases, with 13 bases left between them. This CDR3 has 15 residues. CDR3 sequence reads: CASSLNSGWTGELFF. The CDR3, as DNA: TGCGCCAGCAGCTTAAATTCGGGATGGACCGGGGAGCTGTTTTTT.

This clonotype came up a few times. The chain employs TRBV29-1 and TRBJ2-7; 7 nucleotides agree with TRBD2. In germline, CDR1 is SQVTM, CDR2 ANQGSEA. Trimming removed 4 bases from V and 6 bases from J; junction bases left unmatched: 9. The CDR3 totals 13 residues. Here the CDR3 reads CSVVPGGFSEQYF. CDR3 in DNA: TGCAGCGTTGTCCCGGGGGGTTTTAGCGAGCAGTACTTC.

Only a few counts were recorded for this clonotype. The genes are TRBV6-1 and TRBJ2-5; possible D gene TRBD2, 5 bases. The germline CDR1 and CDR2 sequences are MNHNS and SASEGT. Trimming stripped 6 bases from V and 4 bases from J, with 18 bases between. The CDR3 runs to 15 residues. The CDR3 DNA is TGTGCCAGCAGGGTGAAGCGGCTCAGTCGAGAGACCCAGTACTTC. Translation gives CASRVKRLSRETQYF.

This clonotype was counted only a few times. The chain recombines TRBV10-3 with TRBJ2-1, with 8 bases identical to TRBD1. CDR3 length equals 14 residues. The germline V gene has CDR1 ENHRY and CDR2 SYGVKD. J was trimmed by 4 bases and V by 5 bases; bases with no gene match: 4. CDR3 sequence (DNA): TGTGCCATCAGTCCAGGGGGCCCTTACAATGAGCAGTTCTTC. Protein product: CAISPGGPYNEQFF.

The V call is TRBV5-1, the J call TRBJ2-3, with TRBD2 matching over 8 bases. The germline V gene has CDR1 SGHRS and CDR2 YFSETQ. CDR3 length: 16 residues. V was clipped by 1 base and J by 1 base; unmatched bases: 5. CDR3 amino acids: CASSLYLTSGTDTQYF. CDR3 DNA sequence: TGCGCCAGCAGCTTGTATCTGACTAGCGGCACAGATACGCAGTATTTT.

The rearrangement links TRBV6-1 to TRBJ1-1; D unclear. The length of the CDR3 is 13 residues. V was trimmed by 4 bases and J by 4 bases, leaving 10 bases between them. Germline loops: CDR1 MNHNS, CDR2 SASEGT. This chain's CDR3 is CASSVRETTEAFF. The CDR3 DNA sequence: TGTGCCAGCAGTGTCCGGGAGACCACTGAAGCTTTCTTT.